The rows below give T cell receptor beta chains drawn from one sample of a study of cytomegalovirus exposure and HLA in healthy donors. Clones were read by immunoSEQ multiplex PCR, and TCRdb kept only the in-frame ones, dropping some. This sample carries tens of thousands of clones, around 94% of them seen once, and the ten largest clones take 2% to 2.5%. Sequencing was carried out using PBMCs. The origin of the receptors is a man aged 18 to 29 in good health and CMV-seronegative. Each CDR3 is given with its conserved first and last residue. D genes are given only for firm matches. Clone size is shown for a subset of rows, as once, few, many or a class of expanded clone.

v_call,j_call,clone_size,d_call,cdr3_aa,cdr3_nt
TRBV14,TRBJ2-1,NA,TRBD2,CASSLAGERAYNEQFF,TGTGCCAGCAGCCTAGCGGGAGAGAGGGCCTACAATGAGCAGTTCTTC
TRBV18,TRBJ2-4,NA,NA,CASSPKGLAFGDIQYF,TGTGCCAGCTCACCTAAGGGACTCGCCTTTGGAGACATTCAGTACTTC
TRBV6-6,TRBJ2-5,NA,TRBD2,CASSSLLAGSQETQYF,TGTGCCAGCAGTTCCCTGCTAGCGGGATCCCAAGAGACCCAGTACTTC
TRBV6-5,TRBJ2-1,NA,TRBD2,CASSYSEGSGANEQFF,TGTGCCAGCAGTTACTCGGAGGGTAGCGGGGCCAATGAGCAGTTCTTC
TRBV10-2,TRBJ1-2,NA,NA,CASRVARPRGYGYTF,TGCGCCAGCAGGGTGGCAAGGCCGAGAGGCTATGGCTACACCTTC
TRBV30,TRBJ1-5,once,TRBD1,CAWSPGGGGQPQHF,TGTGCCTGGAGTCCAGGGGGAGGTGGTCAGCCCCAGCATTTT
TRBV5-4,TRBJ2-3,NA,TRBD2,CASSLSGGGPDTQYF,TGTGCCAGCAGCTTAAGCGGGGGGGGTCCAGATACGCAGTATTTT
TRBV5-4,TRBJ2-3,NA,TRBD2,CVSSLTSGRGTDTQYF,TGTGTCAGCAGCTTAACTAGCGGGAGAGGGACAGATACGCAGTATTTT
TRBV5-8,TRBJ2-1,NA,NA,CASSLVQEQFF,TGTGCCAGCAGCTTGGTCCAGGAACAGTTCTTC
TRBV5-4,TRBJ2-2,NA,TRBD1,CASSTGTGGSGELFF,TGTGCCAGCAGCACCGGGACAGGAGGATCCGGGGAGCTGTTTTTT
TRBV5-6,TRBJ2-7,NA,NA,CASSPVRRLYEQYF,TGTGCCAGCAGCCCAGTTCGCAGATTATACGAGCAGTACTTC
TRBV5-1,TRBJ1-3,NA,NA,CASSLDQVSGNTIYF,TGCGCCAGCAGCTTGGACCAGGTGTCTGGAAACACCATATATTTT
TRBV11-2,TRBJ2-2,NA,TRBD2,CATLRGAGGTGELFF,TGTGCCACCTTACGGGGAGCGGGAGGGACCGGGGAGCTGTTTTTT
TRBV6-5,TRBJ1-5,once,TRBD1,CASSSNRGEQPQHF,TGTGCCAGCAGTTCAAACAGGGGGGAACAGCCCCAGCATTTT
TRBV2,TRBJ2-7,NA,NA,CASSATESVEQYF,TGTGCCAGCAGTGCTACAGAAAGTGTAGAGCAGTACTTC
TRBV7-3,TRBJ2-1,once,NA,CASSLDGTRSSYNEQFF,TGTGCCAGCAGCTTAGATGGGACTCGGAGCTCCTACAATGAGCAGTTCTTC
TRBV10-3,TRBJ2-2,NA,NA,CAISEAGRTNTGELFF,TGTGCCATCAGTGAAGCGGGTAGAACGAACACCGGGGAGCTGTTTTTT
TRBV19,TRBJ2-2,few,NA,CASIESGREDTGELFF,TGTGCCAGTATCGAATCGGGAAGGGAGGACACCGGGGAGCTGTTTTTT
TRBV28,TRBJ2-7,NA,NA,CASSLFGRPQTYEQYF,TGTGCCAGCAGTTTATTTGGGAGGCCCCAAACCTACGAGCAGTACTTC
TRBV7-9,TRBJ1-2,NA,NA,CASSGKQGNYGYTF,TGTGCCAGCAGCGGAAAACAGGGAAACTATGGCTACACCTTC
TRBV10-3,TRBJ1-5,NA,NA,CAISEGSQGQPQHF,TGTGCCATCAGTGAGGGGAGCCAGGGGCAGCCCCAGCATTTT
TRBV30,TRBJ2-3,NA,NA,CAWSVWQDTQYF,TGTGCCTGGAGTGTCTGGCAGGATACGCAGTATTTT
TRBV2,TRBJ2-7,NA,NA,CASSGLAYEQYF,TGTGCCAGCAGTGGTCTAGCGTACGAGCAGTACTTC
TRBV6-6,TRBJ2-1,NA,NA,CASSYGLSSEQFF,TGTGCCAGCAGTTACGGACTATCAAGTGAGCAGTTCTTC
TRBV29-1,TRBJ2-7,NA,NA,CSVVGARGSSYEQYF,TGCAGCGTTGTTGGTGCGCGCGGCAGCTCCTACGAGCAGTACTTC
TRBV5-1,TRBJ1-1,NA,NA,CASRREGNTEAFF,TGCGCCAGCAGACGAGAGGGGAACACTGAAGCTTTCTTT
TRBV11-3,TRBJ2-1,NA,TRBD1,CASSLGQLDPAQFF,TGTGCCAGCAGCTTGGGACAGCTGGACCCTGCGCAGTTCTTC
TRBV6-5,TRBJ1-1,NA,NA,CASSPRGLRGTEAFF,TGTGCCAGCTCTCCGCGGGGACTTAGAGGCACTGAAGCTTTCTTT
TRBV10-3,TRBJ2-1,NA,NA,CAIESASSYNEQFF,TGTGCCATCGAGTCAGCTAGCTCCTACAATGAGCAGTTCTTC
TRBV27,TRBJ2-2,NA,TRBD1,CASRGYTGDTGELFF,TGTGCCAGCAGGGGATACACAGGGGACACCGGGGAGCTGTTTTTT
TRBV7-2,TRBJ2-1,NA,TRBD2,CASSPSGTRVAYEQFF,TGTGCCAGCAGCCCGAGCGGGACTAGAGTAGCCTATGAGCAGTTCTTC
TRBV28,TRBJ1-4,NA,TRBD1,CATGQGGEKLFF,TGTGCCACGGGACAGGGCGGCGAAAAACTGTTTTTT
TRBV6-1,TRBJ2-2,NA,TRBD1,CASSRTGETGELFF,TGTGCCAGCAGTAGGACAGGGGAAACCGGGGAGCTGTTTTTT
TRBV7-9,TRBJ2-1,NA,NA,CASSPLRSDEQFF,TGTGCCAGCAGCCCTCTCCGGAGCGATGAGCAGTTCTTC
TRBV2,TRBJ2-7,NA,NA,CASRPSTVHEQYF,TGTGCCAGCAGGCCCTCGACAGTCCACGAGCAGTACTTC
TRBV7-2,TRBJ2-2,NA,TRBD1,CASSRPGQKNTGELFF,TGTGCCAGCAGCCGCCCGGGACAGAAGAACACCGGGGAGCTGTTTTTT
TRBV7-2,TRBJ2-7,once,NA,CASSSKAGYYEQYF,TGTGCCAGCAGCTCCAAGGCGGGTTACTACGAGCAGTACTTC
TRBV30,TRBJ1-5,NA,NA,CAWSVRGNQPQHF,TGTGCCTGGAGTGTTCGCGGCAATCAGCCCCAGCATTTT
TRBV7-9,TRBJ1-3,NA,NA,CASSLAEWRDTIYF,TGTGCCAGCAGCTTAGCGGAGTGGCGGGACACCATATATTTT
TRBV15,TRBJ2-3,NA,TRBD1,CATSRDIAGGADTQYF,TGTGCCACCAGCAGAGATATCGCAGGGGGCGCGGATACGCAGTATTTT
TRBV28,TRBJ2-1,NA,TRBD2,CASSQLAGEVNEQFF,TGTGCCAGCAGCCAACTAGCGGGAGAGGTGAATGAGCAGTTCTTC
TRBV6-1,TRBJ2-7,NA,NA,CASNLRQSSYEQYF,TGTGCCAGCAACCTCCGACAGAGCTCCTACGAGCAGTACTTC